Reported below is one T cell receptor beta chain. Its ends do not fully match the called genes, so a read error is possible. This entry is derived from a study of T cells in Graves' hyperthyroidism and ophthalmopathy. Study-level information: Once the initial diagnosis was made, peripheral blood was obtained before any treatment.

RNA transcripts yielded amplified TCR beta CDR3 regions. First-round RT-PCR of the TCR CDR3 relied on the HTBI primer set. A single record per CDR3 protein comes from TCRdb applying MiXCR to the multiplex PCR reads. The table includes approximately 400,000 distinct CDR3 sequences, roughly 14% detected once. This CDR3 has 9 residues. This TCR came from a woman in her 30s with Graves' ophthalmopathy. Sample: blood. This sequence joins TRBV12-3 or TRBV12-4 and TRBJ1-1; D is possibly TRBD1 (5 bases). The CDR3 DNA sequence: TGTGCCAGCAGTATACCCGGGGGGTTT. This sequence encodes CASSIPGGF.